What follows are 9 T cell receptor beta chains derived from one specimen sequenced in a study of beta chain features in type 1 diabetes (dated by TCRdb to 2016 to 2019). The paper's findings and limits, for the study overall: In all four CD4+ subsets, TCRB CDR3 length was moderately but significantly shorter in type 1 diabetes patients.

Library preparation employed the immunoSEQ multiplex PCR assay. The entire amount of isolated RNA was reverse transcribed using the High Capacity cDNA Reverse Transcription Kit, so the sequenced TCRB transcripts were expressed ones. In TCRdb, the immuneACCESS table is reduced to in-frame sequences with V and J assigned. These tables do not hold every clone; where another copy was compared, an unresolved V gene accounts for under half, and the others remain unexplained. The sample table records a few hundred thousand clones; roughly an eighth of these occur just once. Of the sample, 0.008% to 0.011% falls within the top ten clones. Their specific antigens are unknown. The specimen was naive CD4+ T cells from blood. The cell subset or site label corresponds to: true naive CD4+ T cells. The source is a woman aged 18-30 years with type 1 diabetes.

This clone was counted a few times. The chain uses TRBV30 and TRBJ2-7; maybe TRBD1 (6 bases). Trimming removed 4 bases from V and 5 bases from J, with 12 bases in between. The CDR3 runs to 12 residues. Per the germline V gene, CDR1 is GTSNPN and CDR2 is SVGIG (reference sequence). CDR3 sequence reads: CAWTPGTNEQYF. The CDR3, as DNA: TGTGCCTGGACCCCCGGGACAAACGAGCAGTACTTC.

CDR3 nucleotide sequence: TGTGCCAGCAGCCCCAGTATGACTAGCGTGTACAATGAGCAGTTCTTC. It encodes CASSPSMTSVYNEQFF. V and J are TRBV7-3 and TRBJ2-1; 8 bases agree with TRBD2. CDR1 and CDR2 from the germline V gene are SGHTA and FQGTGA. There are 16 residues in the CDR3. V lost 5 bases, J lost 4 bases, and 10 bases stayed unmatched.

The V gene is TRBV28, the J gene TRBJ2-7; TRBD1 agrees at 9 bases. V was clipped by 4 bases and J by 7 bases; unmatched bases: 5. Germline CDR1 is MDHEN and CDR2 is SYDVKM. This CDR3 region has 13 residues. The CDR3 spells CASSWTGEWEQYF. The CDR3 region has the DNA TGTGCCAGCAGTTGGACAGGGGAGTGGGAGCAGTACTTC.

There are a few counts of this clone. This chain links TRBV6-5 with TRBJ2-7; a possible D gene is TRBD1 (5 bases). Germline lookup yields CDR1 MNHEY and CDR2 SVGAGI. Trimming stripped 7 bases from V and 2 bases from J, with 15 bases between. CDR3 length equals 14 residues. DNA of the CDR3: TGTGCCAGCACCAAAACAGGTTTACCCTACGAGCAGTACTTC. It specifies CASTKTGLPYEQYF.

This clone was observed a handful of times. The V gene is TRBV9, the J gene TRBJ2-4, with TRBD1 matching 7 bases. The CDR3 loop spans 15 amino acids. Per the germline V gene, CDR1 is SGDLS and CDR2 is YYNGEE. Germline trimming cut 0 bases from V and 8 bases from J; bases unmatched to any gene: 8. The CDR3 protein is CASSVATGAFDIQYF. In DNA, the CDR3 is TGTGCCAGCAGCGTAGCTACAGGGGCTTTTGACATTCAGTACTTC.

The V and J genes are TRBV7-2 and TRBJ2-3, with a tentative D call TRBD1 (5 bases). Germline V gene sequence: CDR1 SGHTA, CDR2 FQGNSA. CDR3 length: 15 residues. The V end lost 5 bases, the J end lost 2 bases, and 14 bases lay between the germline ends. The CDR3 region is CASSPAGLITDTQYF. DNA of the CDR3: TGTGCCAGCAGCCCGGCAGGGCTAATCACAGATACGCAGTATTTT.

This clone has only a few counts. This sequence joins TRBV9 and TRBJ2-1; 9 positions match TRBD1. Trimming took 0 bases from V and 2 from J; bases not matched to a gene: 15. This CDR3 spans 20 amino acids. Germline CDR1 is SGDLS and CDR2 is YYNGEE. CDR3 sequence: CASSVATSERDRVAYNEQFF. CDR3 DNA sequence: TGTGCCAGCAGCGTAGCTACGAGTGAGAGGGACAGGGTGGCCTACAATGAGCAGTTCTTC.

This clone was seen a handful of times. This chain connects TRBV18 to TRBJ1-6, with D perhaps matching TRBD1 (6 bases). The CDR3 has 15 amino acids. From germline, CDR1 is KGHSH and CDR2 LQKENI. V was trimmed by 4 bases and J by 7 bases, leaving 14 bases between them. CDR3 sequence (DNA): TGTGCCAGCTCACTTCCAGGGGCGAGGAATTCACCCCTCCACTTT. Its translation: CASSLPGARNSPLHF.

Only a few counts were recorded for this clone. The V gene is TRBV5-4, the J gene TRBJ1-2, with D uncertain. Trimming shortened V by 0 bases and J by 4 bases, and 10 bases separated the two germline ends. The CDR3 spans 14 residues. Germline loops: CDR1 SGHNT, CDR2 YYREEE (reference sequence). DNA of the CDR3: TGTGCCAGCAGCTTGGCGAGGATACCCTATGGCTACACCTTC. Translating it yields CASSLARIPYGYTF.